This T cell receptor (beta chain) is from a study of shared clonotypes between healthy human individuals. Researchers divided each subset's genomic DNA evenly across several immunoSEQ plates. Around 32,000 T cell genomes (about 280 ng DNA) went into each PBMC replicate. Using immunoSEQ multiplex PCR, the repertoire was profiled, and TCRdb retains in-frame clones only, with some absent. The sample consists of 450,000 to 600,000 clones, approximately 85% of them appearing once. All donors were Caucasian adults living in Nashville, Tennessee. CDR3 length: 17 residues. V lost 1 base and J lost 0, with 13 bases in between. CDR1 and CDR2 from the germline V gene are SGHAT and FQNNGV.

The sequenced sample was PBMCs. The sequence was obtained from a woman aged 35 to 49 in good health. Some clones in this sample may be carry-over from other donors' samples. The J gene is TRBJ1-3, the V gene TRBV11-2; D gene unclear. The CDR3 sequence is CASSLVPGTSSGNTIYF. The CDR3 coding sequence is TGTGCCAGCAGCTTAGTTCCCGGTACCAGCTCTGGAAACACCATATATTTT.